Following are 15 T cell receptor beta chains from one sample sequenced in a study of CD8 T cells in Susac syndrome. Reverse transcription used roughly 0.45 to 1 ug RNA and random hexamers. TCRdb ran MiXCR on the immunoSEQ multiplex PCR reads and lists one entry per CDR3 protein. Among over 100,000 distinct CDR3 sequences listed, under 96% were seen once. Sequencing was done on a sample of CD4+ T cells from PBMCs. The receptors shown here come from a human donor with Susac syndrome.

The chain couples TRBV28 to TRBJ1-5; 9 bases are a match to TRBD1. The germline CDR1 and CDR2 sequences are MDHEN and SYDVKM. The ends lost 4 bases at V and 6 bases at J; junction bases unmatched: 7. The CDR3 has 15 residues. CDR3 protein: CASSYRDREIQPQHF. The CDR3 DNA sequence: TGTGCCAGCAGTTACCGGGACAGGGAGATTCAGCCCCAGCATTTT.

The chain employs TRBV3-1 and TRBJ1-2; D is unclear. Trimming took off 6 bases at V and 8 bases at J, with 16 bases between the two ends. Germline CDR1 reads LGHDT; CDR2 reads YNNKEL (reference sequence). CDR3 length equals 13 residues. This CDR3 reads CASRRDYKGGYTF. The DNA for the CDR3 is TGTGCCAGCAGACGAGACTACAAAGGAGGCTACACCTTC.

The chain couples TRBV29-1 to TRBJ2-1; 8 bases agree with TRBD1. V dropped 4 bases and J dropped 5; count of bases not matched to a gene: 7. The CDR3 runs 14 residues. Per germline, CDR1 SQVTM and CDR2 ANQGSEA. CDR3 region: CSVATGGVDNEQFF. The CDR3 DNA reads as TGCAGCGTTGCCACAGGGGGAGTGGACAATGAGCAGTTCTTC.

With respect to this clonotype: The junction differs from germline at one of its ends, possibly a read error. The chain couples TRBV13 to TRBJ2-7; 10 nucleotides line up with TRBD2. The CDR3 length is 14 residues. Germline assignment: CDR1 PRHDT and CDR2 FYEKMQ (reference sequence). The DNA for the CDR3 is TGTGCCAGCAGCTCTGCTAGCGGGAGTTACGAGCGGTACTTC. This sequence encodes CASSSASGSYERYF.

The V call is TRBV24-1, the J call TRBJ2-2, with no clear D. The CDR3 covers 14 residues. Trimming took off 3 bases at V and 6 bases at J, with 10 bases between the two ends. CDR1 is KGHDR and CDR2 is SFDVKD in the germline V gene. In DNA, the CDR3 is TGTGCCACCAGTGATCCCCGAAGGTCCGGGGAGCTGTTTTTT. Protein product: CATSDPRRSGELFF.

The count of this clonotype is one. This sequence joins TRBV15 and TRBJ2-5, with TRBD1 identical over 8 bases. The V gene end was trimmed by 5 bases and the J gene end by 5 bases; junction bases not matched to a gene: 7. CDR3 length equals 14 residues. From germline, CDR1 is LNHNV and CDR2 YYDKDF (reference sequence). CDR3 sequence (DNA): TGTGCCACCAGCCACCGGACAGGGCAGGAGACCCAGTACTTC. It translates to CATSHRTGQETQYF.

A single count supports this clonotype. The chain has TRBV20-1 and TRBJ1-5; 7 positions agree with TRBD1. Germline V CDR1 and CDR2: DFQATT, SNEGSKA (reference sequence). J was trimmed by 4 bases and V by 3 bases; bases with no gene match: 6. The CDR3 is 14 amino acids. In DNA, the CDR3 is TGCAGTGCTAGCTACGACAGGGAAAATCAGCCCCAGCATTTT. It translates to CSASYDRENQPQHF.

The chain couples TRBV20-1 to TRBJ2-7; D remains ambiguous. V was shortened by 3 bases and J by 1 base, with 13 bases between the two germline ends. Germline loops: CDR1 DFQATT, CDR2 SNEGSKA (reference sequence). This CDR3 is 14 amino acids long. CDR3 sequence: CSASSQVGSYEQYF. The CDR3 bases are TGCAGTGCTAGTAGTCAGGTGGGGTCCTACGAGCAGTACTTC.

This chain connects TRBV7-8 to TRBJ2-5; 14 nucleotides line up with TRBD2. The CDR3 contains 17 residues. From germline, CDR1 is SGHVS and CDR2 FQNEAQ. After removal of 3 bases from V and 5 bases from J, the junction contained 8 bases not matched to a gene. CDR3 region: CASSFGLAGGPGETQYF. The CDR3 bases are TGTGCCAGCAGCTTTGGACTAGCGGGAGGCCCGGGCGAGACCCAGTACTTC.

The V call is TRBV20-1, the J call TRBJ1-1; D may be TRBD1 (6 bases). The V gene's germline CDR1 is DFQATT and CDR2 SNEGSKA (reference sequence). Trimming stripped 2 bases from V and 5 bases from J, with 18 bases between. The CDR3 loop spans 15 amino acids. DNA of the CDR3: TGCAGTGCTAGACCGCTGACAGGCAGGGTGACTGAAGCTTTCTTT. As protein: CSARPLTGRVTEAFF.

The gene calls are TRBV7-9 and TRBJ2-5; 11 nucleotides line up with TRBD2. Germline assignment: CDR1 SEHNR and CDR2 FQNEAQ (reference sequence). V trimming: 4 bases; J trimming: 7 bases; junction bases outside the gene matches: 8. This CDR3 is 15 amino acids long. In nucleotides, the CDR3 is TGTGCCAGCAGCTCCGGGACTAGCGGTGATGGGACCCAGTACTTC. Protein sequence: CASSSGTSGDGTQYF.

The rearrangement links TRBV7-2 to TRBJ1-4, with TRBD1 identical over 8 bases. This CDR3 comprises 15 residues. J was trimmed by 8 bases and V by 2 bases; bases with no gene match: 7. The V gene's germline CDR1 is SGHTA and CDR2 FQGNSA. The DNA of the CDR3 is TGTGCCAGCAGCTTACATCAGGGGGCAGAGGAAAAACTGTTTTTT. As protein: CASSLHQGAEEKLFF. The full variable domain, its missing parts supplied by reference TRBV7-2 and TRBJ1-4, is GAGVSQSPSNKVTEKGKDVELRCDPISGHTALYWYRQSLGQGLEFLIYFQGNSAPDKSGLPSDRFSAERTGGSVSTLTIQRTQQEDSAVYLCASSLHQGAEEKLFFGSGTQLSVL.

The rearrangement uses TRBV20-1 and TRBJ2-1; D is unclear. The CDR3 is 9 amino acids. With 3 bases removed from V and 9 bases from J, the gap between germline ends came to 3 bases. Per the germline V gene, CDR1 is DFQATT and CDR2 is SNEGSKA (reference sequence). The CDR3 nucleotides read TGCAGTGCTAGTGCTGAGCAGTTCTTC. It translates to CSASAEQFF.

The rearrangement links TRBV6-1 to TRBJ1-5; D might be TRBD1 (5 bases). The germline gives CDR1 MNHNS, CDR2 SASEGT. The CDR3 covers 15 residues. V lost 7 bases to trimming and J lost 4 bases, with 17 bases between them. Here the CDR3 reads CASTWVGQGNQPQHF. CDR3 bases: TGTGCCAGCACTTGGGTAGGCCAGGGAAATCAGCCCCAGCATTTT.

This chain connects TRBV28 to TRBJ1-5; the D gene is possibly TRBD1 (6 bases). The CDR3 contains 15 residues. The ends were cut back, 5 bases at V and 0 bases at J, with 11 bases in the middle. Germline V CDR1 and CDR2: MDHEN, SYDVKM. The CDR3 DNA is TGTGCCAGCAGTACCTACAGGGTTAGCAATCAGCCCCAGCATTTT. It translates to CASSTYRVSNQPQHF.